The sequence of this T cell receptor beta chain was determined in a study of response to subunit inactivated influenza vaccine. Study conclusions and caveats: After each seasonal influenza vaccination, few new T cells are recruited, the authors suggested.

This clonotype turned up a few times. The antigen is not known. From the RT-PCR reads, TCRdb called clonotypes with MiXCR, one entry per CDR3 protein. The profile shows around 200,000 distinct CDR3 sequences, approximately 14% of them singletons. There are 14 residues in the CDR3. The germline V gene encodes CDR1 SGHDT and CDR2 YYEEEE. Trimming pared 0 bases from V and 7 bases from J, leaving 8 bases between. Sequencing used CD8+ T cells sorted from PBMCs, obtained roughly 5 days after vaccination. The source is a man aged 50 to 59 who received an inactivated influenza vaccine. This chain connects TRBV5-6 to TRBJ1-6; D call uncertain. CDR3 protein: CASSLAVANSPLHF. The CDR3 region has the DNA TGTGCCAGCAGCTTGGCCGTGGCCAATTCACCCCTCCACTTT.